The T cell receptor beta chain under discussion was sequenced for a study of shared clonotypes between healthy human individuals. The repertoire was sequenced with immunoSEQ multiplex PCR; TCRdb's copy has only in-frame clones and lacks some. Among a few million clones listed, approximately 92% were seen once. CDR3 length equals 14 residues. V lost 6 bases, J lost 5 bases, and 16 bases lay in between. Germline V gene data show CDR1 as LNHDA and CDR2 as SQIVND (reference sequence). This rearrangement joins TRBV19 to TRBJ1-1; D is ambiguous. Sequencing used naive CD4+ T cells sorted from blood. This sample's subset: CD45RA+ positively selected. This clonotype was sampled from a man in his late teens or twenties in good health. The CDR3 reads CASSPRAGATEAFF. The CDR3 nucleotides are TGTGCCAGTAGCCCCCGGGCCGGCGCGACTGAAGCTTTCTTT.